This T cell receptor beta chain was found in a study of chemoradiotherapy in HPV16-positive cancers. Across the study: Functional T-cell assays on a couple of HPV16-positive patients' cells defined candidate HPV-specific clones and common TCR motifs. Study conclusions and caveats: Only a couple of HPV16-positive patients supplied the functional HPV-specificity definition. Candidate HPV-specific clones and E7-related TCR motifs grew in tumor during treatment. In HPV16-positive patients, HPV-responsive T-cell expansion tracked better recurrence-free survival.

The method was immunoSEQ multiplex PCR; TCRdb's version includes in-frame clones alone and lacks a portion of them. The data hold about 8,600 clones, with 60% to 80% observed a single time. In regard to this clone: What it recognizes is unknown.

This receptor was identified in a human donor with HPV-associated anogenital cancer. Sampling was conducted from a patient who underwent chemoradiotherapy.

In DNA, the CDR3 is TGTGCCAGCAACCCAGCGGGGGGTAAAAACATTCAGTACTTC. It is translated as CASNPAGGKNIQYF. This chain links TRBV11-2 with TRBJ2-4; 9 bases align to TRBD2. With 7 bases clipped from V and 4 bases from J, the junction kept 5 bases outside the gene matches. The CDR3 runs 14 residues. Per the germline V gene, CDR1 is SGHAT and CDR2 is FQNNGV.